The entry that follows covers one T cell receptor (beta chain) sequence. Its antigen remains unidentified. The data were taken from a study of blood T cells in healthy people across ages. General study findings and limits: Reliance upon unsorted PBMCs precluded definitive naive versus antigen-experienced comparison.

The people who gave samples were healthy Caucasians from Russia, aged about 6 to 95. Every participating donor contributed around 9.5 milliliters of peripheral blood through a draw. A second PCR of 7 to 11 cycles used a sample-barcoded 5' primer and a J-beta primer mix. TCRdb reanalysed the 5' RACE reads using MiXCR and keeps one entry per CDR3 protein. The data contain 850,000 to 1,100,000 distinct CDR3 sequences, around two fifths of them singletons. Germline-derived CDR1 and CDR2 are MGHDK and SYGVNS. The CDR3 is made up of 14 amino acids. The chain links TRBV25-1 to TRBJ2-4; maybe TRBD1 (5 bases). The J call is doubtful: the DNA matches TRBJ2-5 better. The clonotype originates from a man aged 18 to 29 in good health. Sequencing was performed on blood. CDR3 in amino acids: CASSDGRVKETQYF. CDR3 DNA sequence: TGTGCCAGCAGTGATGGCAGGGTGAAAGAGACCCAGTACTTC.